The 3 T cell receptor beta chains listed next were all sequenced from one sample in a study of blood T cells in healthy people across ages. The authors ran a second PCR of about 6 to 11 cycles using a sample-barcoded 5' primer and a J-beta primer mix. From the 5' RACE reads, TCRdb called clonotypes with MiXCR, one entry per CDR3 protein. The top ten hold over 2% of the sample, which has about 1.8 million distinct CDR3 sequences, less than 50% seen once. Specimen: blood. These receptors originate from a woman aged 40-49 years in good health.

This clonotype has a handful of counts. The chain couples TRBV7-8 to TRBJ2-5; TRBD2 matches 10 bases. Germline V CDR1 and CDR2: SGHVS, FQNEAQ. The CDR3 has 18 amino acids. V trimming: 0 bases; J trimming: 5 bases; junction bases outside the gene matches: 12. CDR3 in DNA: TGTGCCAGCAGCTTAGCGGCTAGCGGGGGAATCTATAAGGAGACCCAGTACTTC. As protein: CASSLAASGGIYKETQYF.

This clonotype came up a few times. The V call is TRBV29-1, the J call TRBJ1-2; possibly TRBD1 for D (5 bases). Germline V gives CDR1 SQVTM, CDR2 ANQGSEA. The V gene lost 3 bases and the J gene lost 7 bases, with 9 bases spanning the gap. This CDR3 is 11 amino acids long. The CDR3 sequence is CSVEVGAGYTF. The DNA for the CDR3 is TGCAGCGTTGAGGTAGGGGCTGGCTACACCTTC.

This clonotype was counted a few times. The V and J genes are TRBV12-3 or TRBV12-4 and TRBJ2-6; weak D call: TRBD2 (6 bases). The CDR3 runs 12 residues. V was trimmed by 3 bases and J by 16 bases, leaving 13 bases between them. The CDR3 reads CASSFAGIGLTF. The CDR3 nucleotides read TGTGCCAGCAGTTTTGCGGGGATAGGGCTGACTTTC.